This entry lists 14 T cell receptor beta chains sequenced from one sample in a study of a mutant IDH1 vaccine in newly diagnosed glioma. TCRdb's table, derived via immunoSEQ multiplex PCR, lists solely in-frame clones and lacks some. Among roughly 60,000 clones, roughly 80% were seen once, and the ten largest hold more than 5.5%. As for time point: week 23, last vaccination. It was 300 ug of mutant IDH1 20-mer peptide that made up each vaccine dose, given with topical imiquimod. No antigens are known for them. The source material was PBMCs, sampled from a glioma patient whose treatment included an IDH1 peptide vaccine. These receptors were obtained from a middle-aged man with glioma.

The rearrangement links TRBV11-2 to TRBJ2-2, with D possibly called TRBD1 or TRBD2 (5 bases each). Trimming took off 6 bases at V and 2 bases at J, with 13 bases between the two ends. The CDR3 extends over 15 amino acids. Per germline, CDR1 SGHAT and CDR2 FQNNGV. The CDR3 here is CASRRRDGNTGELFF. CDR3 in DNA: TGTGCCAGCAGGCGAAGGGACGGAAACACCGGGGAGCTGTTTTTT.

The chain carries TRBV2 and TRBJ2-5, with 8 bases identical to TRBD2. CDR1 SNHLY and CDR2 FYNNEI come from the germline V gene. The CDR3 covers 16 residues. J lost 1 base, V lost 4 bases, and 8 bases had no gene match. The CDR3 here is CASSGVGLGAQETQYF. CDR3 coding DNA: TGTGCCAGCAGTGGAGTGGGACTAGGAGCCCAAGAGACCCAGTACTTC.

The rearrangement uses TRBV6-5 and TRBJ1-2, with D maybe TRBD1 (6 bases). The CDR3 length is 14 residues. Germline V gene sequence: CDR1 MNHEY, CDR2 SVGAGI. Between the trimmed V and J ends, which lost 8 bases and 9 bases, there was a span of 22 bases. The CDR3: CASGPTGMAKSYTF. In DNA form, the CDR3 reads TGTGCCAGCGGGCCTACAGGGATGGCTAAGAGCTACACCTTC.

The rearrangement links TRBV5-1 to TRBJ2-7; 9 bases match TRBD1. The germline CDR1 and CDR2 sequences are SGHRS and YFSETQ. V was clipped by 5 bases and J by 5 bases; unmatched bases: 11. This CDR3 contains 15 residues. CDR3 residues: CASRDGQGRWDEQYF. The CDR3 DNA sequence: TGCGCCAGCAGAGACGGACAGGGGAGATGGGACGAGCAGTACTTC.

Written as DNA, the CDR3 is TGTGCCAGTACAAGGGGTGTAGGAAACACCATATATTTT. Translating gives CASTRGVGNTIYF. The J gene is TRBJ1-3, the V gene TRBV19, with D tentatively TRBD1 (5 bases). The CDR3 is 13 residues long. Germline V CDR1 and CDR2: LNHDA, SQIVND (reference sequence). V gave up 7 bases and J gave up 4 bases, with 11 bases separating them.

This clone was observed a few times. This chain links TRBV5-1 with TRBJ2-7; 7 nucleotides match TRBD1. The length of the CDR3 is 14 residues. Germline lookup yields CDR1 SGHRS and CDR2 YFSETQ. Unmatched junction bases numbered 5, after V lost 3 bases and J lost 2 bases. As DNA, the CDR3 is TGCGCCAGCAGCTCCTGGACAGGTACCTACGAGCAGTACTTC. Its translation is CASSSWTGTYEQYF.

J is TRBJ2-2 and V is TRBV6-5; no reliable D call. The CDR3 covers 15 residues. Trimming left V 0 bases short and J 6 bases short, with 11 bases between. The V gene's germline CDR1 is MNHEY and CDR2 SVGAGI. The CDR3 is CASSYSSSPAGELFF. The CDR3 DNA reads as TGTGCCAGCAGTTACTCGAGTAGTCCCGCCGGGGAGCTGTTTTTT.

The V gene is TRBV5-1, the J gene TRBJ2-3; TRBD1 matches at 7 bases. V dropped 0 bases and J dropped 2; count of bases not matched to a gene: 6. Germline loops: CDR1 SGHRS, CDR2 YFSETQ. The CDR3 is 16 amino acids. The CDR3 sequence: CASSLATGVATDTQYF. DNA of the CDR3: TGCGCCAGCAGCTTGGCCACAGGGGTGGCCACAGATACGCAGTATTTT.

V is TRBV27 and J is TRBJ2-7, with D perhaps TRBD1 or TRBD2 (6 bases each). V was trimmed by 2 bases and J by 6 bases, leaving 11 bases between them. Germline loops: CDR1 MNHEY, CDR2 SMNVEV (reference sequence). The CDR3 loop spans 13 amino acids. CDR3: CASSLPGALEQYF. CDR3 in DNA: TGTGCCAGCAGTTTACCGGGGGCCCTCGAGCAGTACTTC.

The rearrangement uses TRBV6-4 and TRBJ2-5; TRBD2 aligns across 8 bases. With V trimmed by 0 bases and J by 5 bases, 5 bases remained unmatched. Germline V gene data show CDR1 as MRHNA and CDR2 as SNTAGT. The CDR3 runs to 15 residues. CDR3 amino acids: CASSDSSGGWETQYF. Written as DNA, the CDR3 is TGTGCCAGCAGTGACTCGTCGGGGGGGTGGGAGACCCAGTACTTC.

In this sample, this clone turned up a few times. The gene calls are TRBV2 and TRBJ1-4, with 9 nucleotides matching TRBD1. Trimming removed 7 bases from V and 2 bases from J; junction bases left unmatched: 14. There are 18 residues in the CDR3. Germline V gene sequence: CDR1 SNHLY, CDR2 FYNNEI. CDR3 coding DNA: TGTGCCAGCACCTCCGGGACAGGGTTCGGAAGGACTAATGAAAAACTGTTTTTT. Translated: CASTSGTGFGRTNEKLFF. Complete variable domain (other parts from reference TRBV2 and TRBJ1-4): EPEVTQTPSHQVTQMGQEVILRCVPISNHLYFYWYRQILGQKVEFLVSFYNNEISEKSEIFDDQFSVERPDGSNFTLKIRSTKLEDSAMYFCASTSGTGFGRTNEKLFFGSGTQLSVL.

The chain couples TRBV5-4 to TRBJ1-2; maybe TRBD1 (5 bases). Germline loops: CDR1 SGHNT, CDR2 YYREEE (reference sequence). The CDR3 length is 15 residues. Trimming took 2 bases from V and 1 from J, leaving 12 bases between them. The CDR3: CASSLPHGGNYGYTF. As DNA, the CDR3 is TGTGCCAGCAGCTTACCTCATGGGGGTAACTATGGCTACACCTTC. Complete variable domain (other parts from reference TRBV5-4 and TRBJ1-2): ETGVTQSPTHLIKTRGQQVTLRCSSQSGHNTVSWYQQALGQGPQFIFQYYREEENGRGNFPPRFSGLQFPNYSSELNVNALELDDSALYLCASSLPHGGNYGYTFGSGTRLTVV.

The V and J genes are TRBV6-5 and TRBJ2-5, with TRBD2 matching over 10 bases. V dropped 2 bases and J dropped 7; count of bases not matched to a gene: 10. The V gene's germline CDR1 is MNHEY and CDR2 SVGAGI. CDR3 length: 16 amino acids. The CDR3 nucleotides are TGTGCCAGCAGTTACGCGAGCGGGGGGGCCCTGGGGACCCAGTACTTC. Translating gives CASSYASGGALGTQYF.

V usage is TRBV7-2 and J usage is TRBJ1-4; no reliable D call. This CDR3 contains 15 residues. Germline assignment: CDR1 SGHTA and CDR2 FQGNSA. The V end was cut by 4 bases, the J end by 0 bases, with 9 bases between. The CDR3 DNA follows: TGTGCCAGCAGCTCGCAGGTGGCAACTAATGAAAAACTGTTTTTT. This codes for CASSSQVATNEKLFF.